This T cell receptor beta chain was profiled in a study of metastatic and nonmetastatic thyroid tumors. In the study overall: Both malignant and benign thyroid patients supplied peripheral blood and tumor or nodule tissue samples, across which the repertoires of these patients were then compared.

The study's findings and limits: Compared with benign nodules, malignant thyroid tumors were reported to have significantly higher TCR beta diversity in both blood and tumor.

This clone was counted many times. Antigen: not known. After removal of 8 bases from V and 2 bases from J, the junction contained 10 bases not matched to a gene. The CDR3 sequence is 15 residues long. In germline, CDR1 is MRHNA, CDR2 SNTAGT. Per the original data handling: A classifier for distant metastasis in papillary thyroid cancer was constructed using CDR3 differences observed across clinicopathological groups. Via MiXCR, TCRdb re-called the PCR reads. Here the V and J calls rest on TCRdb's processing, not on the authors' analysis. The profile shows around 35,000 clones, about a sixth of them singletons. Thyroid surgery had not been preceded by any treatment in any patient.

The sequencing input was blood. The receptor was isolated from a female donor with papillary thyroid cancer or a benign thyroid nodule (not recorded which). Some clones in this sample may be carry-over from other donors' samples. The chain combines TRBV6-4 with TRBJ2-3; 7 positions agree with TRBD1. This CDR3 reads CASAPSGGVTDTQYF. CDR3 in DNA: TGTGCCAGCGCCCCCTCAGGGGGTGTCACAGATACGCAGTATTTT.